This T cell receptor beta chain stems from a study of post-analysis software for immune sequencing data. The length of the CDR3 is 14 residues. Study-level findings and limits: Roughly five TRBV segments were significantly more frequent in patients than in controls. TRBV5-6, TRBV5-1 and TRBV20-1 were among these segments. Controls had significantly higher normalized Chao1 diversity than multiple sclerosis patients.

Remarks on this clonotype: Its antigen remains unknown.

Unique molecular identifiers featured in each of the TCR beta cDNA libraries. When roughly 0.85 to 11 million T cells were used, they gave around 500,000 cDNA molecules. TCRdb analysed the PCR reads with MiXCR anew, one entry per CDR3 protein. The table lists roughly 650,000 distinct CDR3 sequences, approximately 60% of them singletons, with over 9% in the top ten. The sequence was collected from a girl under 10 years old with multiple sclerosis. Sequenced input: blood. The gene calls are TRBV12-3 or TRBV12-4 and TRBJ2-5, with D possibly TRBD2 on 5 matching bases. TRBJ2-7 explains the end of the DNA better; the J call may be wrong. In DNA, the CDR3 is TGTGCCAGCAGTTTTGCCGGAGGAGGCGACGAGCAGTACTTC. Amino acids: CASSFAGGGDEQYF.